This entry lists 4 T cell receptor beta chains sequenced from one sample in a study of control samples from healthy donors and cancer patients. The method was immunoSEQ multiplex PCR; TCRdb's version includes in-frame clones alone and lacks a portion of them. The data show under 150,000 clones, roughly 91% seen once. What was sequenced was PBMCs. Receptor source: a man in his fifties with head and neck cancer.

The V call is TRBV27, the J call TRBJ1-4; TRBD1 is a possible D gene (6 bases). Trimming took 3 bases from V and 7 from J, leaving 12 bases between them. The CDR3 is 14 residues long. CDR1 is MNHEY, CDR2 SMNVEV, per germline (reference sequence). CDR3: CASSFRQVFEKLFF. CDR3 DNA: TGTGCCAGCAGTTTTCGACAGGTTTTTGAAAAACTGTTTTTT.

This chain uses TRBV4-1 with TRBJ2-7; possible D gene TRBD1, 5 bases. Germline V gives CDR1 MGHRA, CDR2 YSYEKL. The CDR3 runs 15 residues. V lost 0 bases to trimming and J lost 4 bases, with 13 bases between them. The CDR3 DNA is TGCGCCAGCAGCCAAGAGGGCAGGGTGAGTTACGAGCAGTACTTC. It is translated as CASSQEGRVSYEQYF.

The chain uses TRBV27 and TRBJ2-7; D may be TRBD1 (5 bases). The CDR3 loop spans 15 amino acids. Trimming shortened V by 1 base and J by 2 bases, and 12 bases separated the two germline ends. The germline V gene encodes CDR1 MNHEY and CDR2 SMNVEV (reference sequence). The CDR3 region has the DNA TGTGCCAGCAGTTTATTATTATCGACAGCCTACGAGCAGTACTTC. Amino acids: CASSLLLSTAYEQYF.

The chain is built from TRBV5-4 and TRBJ2-5; a possible D gene is TRBD2 (6 bases). V lost 1 base, J lost 2 bases, and 9 bases lay in between. Germline V gives CDR1 SGHNT, CDR2 YYREEE (reference sequence). This CDR3 is built from 14 residues. CDR3 DNA sequence: TGTGCCAGCAGCTTGTGGGAGGAGCAAGAGACCCAGTACTTC. It codes for CASSLWEEQETQYF.